This T cell receptor (beta chain) derives from a study of shared clonotypes between healthy human individuals. Turning to the study itself: Donors consisted of a couple of women and a few men between 18 and 49.

The protocol was immunoSEQ multiplex PCR, while the TCRdb copy is restricted to in-frame clones and leaves out a portion. The sample carries approximately 99,000 clones, around 68% recorded once. The germline V gene encodes CDR1 SGHNT and CDR2 YENEEA. The CDR3 contains 14 residues. Trimming removed 0 bases at V and 6 bases at J, with 11 bases between. This TCR was sampled from a woman aged 25-40 years in good health. Sequencing was carried out using memory CD8+ T cells sorted from blood. The subset was: CD45RO+ cells pooled with CCR7-negative TemRA cells. The chain couples TRBV11-3 to TRBJ1-2; no firm D call. CDR3 in DNA: TGTGCCAGCAGCTTAGATCCGACTTCAGATGGCTACACCTTC. Protein product: CASSLDPTSDGYTF.